Listed below are T cell receptor beta chains from one sample, sequenced in a study of somatic reversion in DOCK8 deficiency. One entry per CDR3 protein, called by TCRdb with MiXCR from the multiplex PCR reads. The table has several thousand distinct CDR3 sequences, around 23% seen once. The sequencing input was peripheral blood. All receptors derive from a human donor in good health. Both conserved end residues are part of each CDR3. The D gene is left open where the match is weak. Not every row has a clone size; where given, it reads once, few, many or a size class.

V: TRBV5-4
D: NA
size: few
J: TRBJ2-7
DNA: TGTGCCAGCAGCCCGGACCCGAACACCTACGAGCAGTACTTC
CDR3: CASSPDPNTYEQYF

V: TRBV11-2
D: NA
size: medium-sized
J: TRBJ2-1
DNA: TGTGCCAGCAGCTTTGCTAGCGACGGATACAATGAGCAGTTCTTC
CDR3: CASSFASDGYNEQFF

V: TRBV7-9
D: NA
size: NA
J: TRBJ1-6
DNA: TGTGCCAGCAGCCAGGTCGGGACAAATAATTCACCCCTCCACTTT
CDR3: CASSQVGTNNSPLHF

V: TRBV5-1
D: TRBD1
size: NA
J: TRBJ1-2
DNA: TGCGCCAGCAGCCCCGGGACAGGGGGCTCGGGCTACACCTTC
CDR3: CASSPGTGGSGYTF

V: TRBV7-8
D: NA
size: medium-sized
J: TRBJ1-2
DNA: TGTGCCAGCAGCTTAGGCCAGATCTATGGCTACACCTTC
CDR3: CASSLGQIYGYTF

V: TRBV2
D: NA
size: NA
J: TRBJ1-6
DNA: TGTGCCAGCAGTGAAGCGCCTTCCCTCCTTAATTCACCCCTCCACTTT
CDR3: CASSEAPSLLNSPLHF

V: TRBV11-2
D: NA
size: medium-sized
J: TRBJ1-1
DNA: TGTGCCAGCAGCTCCCTGACTAAGACTGAAGCTTTCTTT
CDR3: CASSSLTKTEAFF

V: TRBV28
D: TRBD1
size: medium-sized
J: TRBJ1-1
DNA: TGTGCCAGCAGTTTCCAGGGGGCGCGGAACACTGAAGCTTTCTTT
CDR3: CASSFQGARNTEAFF

V: TRBV7-8
D: NA
size: medium-sized
J: TRBJ1-4
DNA: TGTGCCAGCAGCTTAGGGGGGGCTAGTGAAAAACTGTTTTTT
CDR3: CASSLGGASEKLFF

V: TRBV3-1
D: TRBD1
size: medium-sized
J: TRBJ1-1
DNA: TGTGCCAGCAGCCAAGGGACAGGGGATCTTTCTTCTGAAGCTTTCTTT
CDR3: CASSQGTGDLSSEAFF

V: TRBV28
D: NA
size: few
J: TRBJ1-1
DNA: TGTGCCAGCAGTTTATGGGGCAGCCAGGGCACTGAAGCTTTCTTT
CDR3: CASSLWGSQGTEAFF

V: TRBV19
D: TRBD1
size: medium-sized
J: TRBJ1-2
DNA: TGTGCCAGTAGTATGGGACAGGGTGGCTATGGCTACACCTTC
CDR3: CASSMGQGGYGYTF

V: TRBV3-1
D: TRBD1
size: NA
J: TRBJ1-6
DNA: TGTGTCAGCAGCCATAGGGACAGCTCCTATAATTCACCCCTCCACTTT
CDR3: CVSSHRDSSYNSPLHF

V: TRBV5-1
D: NA
size: medium-sized
J: TRBJ1-1
DNA: TGCGCCAGCAGCTTGGGCATCCTGGGCACTGAAGCTTTCTTT
CDR3: CASSLGILGTEAFF

V: TRBV10-1
D: TRBD1
size: medium-sized
J: TRBJ1-3
DNA: TGCGCCAGCAGTCTTACCAGGGGGTTTGGAGCTGGAAACACCATATATTTT
CDR3: CASSLTRGFGAGNTIYF

V: TRBV12-5
D: TRBD1
size: few
J: TRBJ1-1
DNA: TGTGCTAGTGGTGCAGACAGGGGACTAGGGCCCGGCACTGAAGCTTTCTTT
CDR3: CASGADRGLGPGTEAFF

V: TRBV19
D: TRBD2
size: few
J: TRBJ2-2
DNA: TGTGCCAGTAGTATGGGCCTAGCGGGGGGGCGGATCGGGGAGCTGTTTTTT
CDR3: CASSMGLAGGRIGELFF

V: TRBV21-1
D: NA
size: few
J: TRBJ1-1
DNA: TGTGCCAGCAACGTGGAGGGCGTGGTGAACACTGAAGCTTTCTTT
CDR3: CASNVEGVVNTEAFF

V: TRBV4-1
D: NA
size: NA
J: TRBJ1-4
DNA: TGCGCCAGCAGCCACCTATCAGGCGGGTTGACTAATGAAAAACTGTTTTTT
CDR3: CASSHLSGGLTNEKLFF

V: TRBV2
D: NA
size: NA
J: TRBJ2-2
DNA: TGTGCCAGCAGAGCCACCGGGGAGCTGTTTTTT
CDR3: CASRATGELFF

V: TRBV5-1
D: TRBD1
size: few
J: TRBJ1-2
DNA: TGCGCCAGCAGCTTGGCCTTATGGACAGGGTCAAATGGCTACACCTTC
CDR3: CASSLALWTGSNGYTF

V: TRBV7-9
D: NA
size: medium-sized
J: TRBJ1-1
DNA: TGTGCCAGCAGCTTACTCAGGGTAAACACTGAAGCTTTCTTT
CDR3: CASSLLRVNTEAFF

V: TRBV20-1
D: NA
size: NA
J: TRBJ2-5
DNA: TGCAGTGCTAGAGGGCACCCTGAAGAGACCCAGCACTTC
CDR3: CSARGHPEETQHF

V: TRBV30
D: NA
size: medium-sized
J: TRBJ1-2
DNA: TGTGCCTGGACGCAGGGTCCCTTGATCGGCTACACCTTC
CDR3: CAWTQGPLIGYTF

V: TRBV6-6
D: TRBD2
size: NA
J: TRBJ2-1
DNA: TGTGCCAGCAGTTACTCGAGCCAGCGGGGGTACAATGAGCAGTTCTTC
CDR3: CASSYSSQRGYNEQFF

V: TRBV4-1
D: TRBD1
size: few
J: TRBJ1-2
DNA: TGCGCCAGCAGCCAAGATAGCCGGGACAGCTATGGCTACACCTTC
CDR3: CASSQDSRDSYGYTF

V: TRBV30
D: NA
size: NA
J: TRBJ1-3
DNA: TGTGCCTGGAGTGTAGAGCCAAACTCTGGAAACACCATATATTTT
CDR3: CAWSVEPNSGNTIYF

V: TRBV20-1
D: TRBD1
size: few
J: TRBJ2-7
DNA: TGCAGTGCTAGAGATGGAGCAGGGGGACACGAGCAGTACTTC
CDR3: CSARDGAGGHEQYF

V: TRBV19
D: NA
size: large
J: TRBJ1-2
DNA: TGTGCCAGTAGTATATTCTTCAGTAGCAACTATGGCTACACCTTC
CDR3: CASSIFFSSNYGYTF

V: TRBV20-1
D: NA
size: NA
J: TRBJ2-7
DNA: TGCAGTGCTACACAAACCGGGACGGTCTACGAGCAGTACTTC
CDR3: CSATQTGTVYEQYF

V: TRBV20-1
D: TRBD1
size: NA
J: TRBJ1-2
DNA: TGCAGTGCTGGGGACAGCCCGTATGGCTACACCTTC
CDR3: CSAGDSPYGYTF

V: TRBV5-1
D: TRBD1
size: NA
J: TRBJ1-1
DNA: TGCGCCAGCAGCTTGGCTACAGGGGTTACTGAAGCTTTCTTT
CDR3: CASSLATGVTEAFF

V: TRBV7-2
D: TRBD1
size: NA
J: TRBJ1-1
DNA: TGTGCCAGCAGCTTAGTTAAAACAGGGGGCCTTAACACTGAAGCTTTCTTT
CDR3: CASSLVKTGGLNTEAFF

V: TRBV7-3
D: TRBD1
size: NA
J: TRBJ2-1
DNA: TGTGCCAGCAGCGCTACCGGGACAGGATACAATGAGCAGTTCTTC
CDR3: CASSATGTGYNEQFF

V: TRBV12-3/TRBV12-4
D: NA
size: medium-sized
J: TRBJ2-6
DNA: TGTGCCAGCAGCCTCACGGGGGCCAACGTCCTGACTTTC
CDR3: CASSLTGANVLTF

V: TRBV5-4
D: NA
size: few
J: TRBJ1-2
DNA: TGTGCCAGCAGCTTGGCCGGTACAGGGAACTATGGCTACACCTTC
CDR3: CASSLAGTGNYGYTF

V: TRBV12-3/TRBV12-4
D: TRBD1
size: medium-sized
J: TRBJ1-4
DNA: TGTGCCAGCAGTTCCGACAGGGCAACTAATGAAAAACTGTTTTTT
CDR3: CASSSDRATNEKLFF

V: TRBV28
D: NA
size: medium-sized
J: TRBJ1-1
DNA: TGTGCCAGCACAATAGGTTGGGGGGGGCCCACTGAAGCTTTCTTT
CDR3: CASTIGWGGPTEAFF

V: TRBV4-1
D: NA
size: NA
J: TRBJ1-1
DNA: TGCGCCAGCAGCCAAGATGGGAGGCAAGCTTTCTTT
CDR3: CASSQDGRQAFF

V: TRBV20-1
D: NA
size: few
J: TRBJ1-4
DNA: TGCAGTGCTACCAGTGGGGCCTCTGCAACTAATGAAAAACTGTTTTTT
CDR3: CSATSGASATNEKLFF

V: TRBV19
D: NA
size: medium-sized
J: TRBJ1-5
DNA: TGTGCCAGTAAGACGGGAGAAGGTTTCCGTCAGCCCCAGCATTTT
CDR3: CASKTGEGFRQPQHF

V: TRBV12-3/TRBV12-4
D: NA
size: NA
J: TRBJ1-1
DNA: TGTGCCAGCAGTTTGAGATCCCGGGCTTTCTTT
CDR3: CASSLRSRAFF

V: TRBV7-3
D: NA
size: few
J: TRBJ2-2
DNA: TGTGCCAGCAGTTCCGTTCTGGGGGCAGGTGGCGGGGAGCTGTTTTTT
CDR3: CASSSVLGAGGGELFF